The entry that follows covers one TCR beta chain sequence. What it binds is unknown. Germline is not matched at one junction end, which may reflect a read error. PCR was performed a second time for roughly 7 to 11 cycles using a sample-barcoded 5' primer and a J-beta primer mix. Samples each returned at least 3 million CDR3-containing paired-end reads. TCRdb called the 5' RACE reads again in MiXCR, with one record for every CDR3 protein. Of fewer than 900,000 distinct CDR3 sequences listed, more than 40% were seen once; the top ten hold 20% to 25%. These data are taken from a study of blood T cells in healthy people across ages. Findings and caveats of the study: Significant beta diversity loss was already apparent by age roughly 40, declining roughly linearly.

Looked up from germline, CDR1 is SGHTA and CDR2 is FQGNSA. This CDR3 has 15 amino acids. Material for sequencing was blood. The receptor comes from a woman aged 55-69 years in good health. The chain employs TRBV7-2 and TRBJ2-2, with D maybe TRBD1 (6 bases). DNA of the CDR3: TGTGTCAGCAGCTTAGCCACAGGGAATACCGGGGAGCTGTTTTTT. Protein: CVSSLATGNTGELFF.